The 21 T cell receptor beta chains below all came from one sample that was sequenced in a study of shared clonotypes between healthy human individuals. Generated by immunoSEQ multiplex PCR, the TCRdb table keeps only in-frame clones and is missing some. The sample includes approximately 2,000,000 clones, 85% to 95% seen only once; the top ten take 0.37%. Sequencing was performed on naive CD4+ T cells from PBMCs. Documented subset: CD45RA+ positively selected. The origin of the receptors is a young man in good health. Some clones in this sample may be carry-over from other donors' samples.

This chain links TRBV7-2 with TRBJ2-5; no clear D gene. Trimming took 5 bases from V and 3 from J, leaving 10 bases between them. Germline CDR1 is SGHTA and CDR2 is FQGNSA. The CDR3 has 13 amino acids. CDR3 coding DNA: TGTGCCAGCAGCCGTGGGATCGAAGAGACCCAGTACTTC. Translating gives CASSRGIEETQYF. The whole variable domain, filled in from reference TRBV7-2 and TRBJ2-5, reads GAGVSQSPSNKVTEKGKDVELRCDPISGHTALYWYRQSLGQGLEFLIYFQGNSAPDKSGLPSDRFSAERTGGSVSTLTIQRTQQEDSAVYLCASSRGIEETQYFGPGTRLLVL.

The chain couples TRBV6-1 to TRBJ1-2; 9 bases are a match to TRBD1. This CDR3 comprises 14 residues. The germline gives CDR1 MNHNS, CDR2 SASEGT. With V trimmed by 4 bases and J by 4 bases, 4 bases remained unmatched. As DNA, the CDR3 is TGTGCCAGCAGTGTGCCGGGACAGGGCTATGGCTACACCTTC. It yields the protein CASSVPGQGYGYTF.

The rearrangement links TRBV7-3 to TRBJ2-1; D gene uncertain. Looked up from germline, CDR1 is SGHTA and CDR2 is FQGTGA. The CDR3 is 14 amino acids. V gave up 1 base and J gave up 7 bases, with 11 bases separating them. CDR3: CASSLNRAWNEQFF. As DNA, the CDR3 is TGTGCCAGCAGCTTAAATCGAGCTTGGAATGAGCAGTTCTTC.

This CDR3 reads CASSLEPFFSYEQYF. CDR3 bases: TGTGCCAGCAGCTTAGAACCCTTCTTCTCCTACGAGCAGTACTTC. The rearrangement joins TRBV7-2 to TRBJ2-7; the D is unclear. Germline CDR1 SGHTA, CDR2 FQGNSA. The CDR3 covers 15 residues. With 1 base removed from V and 0 bases from J, the gap between germline ends came to 10 bases.

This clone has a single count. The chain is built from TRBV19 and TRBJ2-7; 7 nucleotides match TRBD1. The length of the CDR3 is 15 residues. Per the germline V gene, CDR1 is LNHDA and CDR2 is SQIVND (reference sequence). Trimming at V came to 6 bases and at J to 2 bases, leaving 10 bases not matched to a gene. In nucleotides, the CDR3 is TGTGCCAGTAGCCGACAGGGATCTCTCACCTACGAGCAGTACTTC. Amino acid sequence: CASSRQGSLTYEQYF.

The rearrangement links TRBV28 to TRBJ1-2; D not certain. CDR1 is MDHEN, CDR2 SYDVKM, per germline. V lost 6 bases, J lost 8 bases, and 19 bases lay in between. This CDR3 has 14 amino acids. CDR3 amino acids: CASSRREGLRGYTF. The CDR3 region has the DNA TGTGCCAGCAGCCGACGTGAGGGCTTGAGAGGCTACACCTTC.

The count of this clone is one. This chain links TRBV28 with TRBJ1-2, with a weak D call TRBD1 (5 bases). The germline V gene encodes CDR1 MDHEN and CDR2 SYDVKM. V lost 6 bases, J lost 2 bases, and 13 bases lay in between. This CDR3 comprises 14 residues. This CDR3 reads CASSSRGGNYGYTF. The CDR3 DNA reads TGTGCCAGCAGCTCTAGGGGCGGGAACTATGGCTACACCTTC.

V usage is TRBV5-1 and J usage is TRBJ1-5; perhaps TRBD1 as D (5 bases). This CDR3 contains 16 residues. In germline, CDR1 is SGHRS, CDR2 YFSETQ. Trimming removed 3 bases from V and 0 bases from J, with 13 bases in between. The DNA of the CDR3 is TGCGCCAGCAGCTCGGGGGACCCGGGTAGCAATCAGCCCCAGCATTTT. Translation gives CASSSGDPGSNQPQHF.

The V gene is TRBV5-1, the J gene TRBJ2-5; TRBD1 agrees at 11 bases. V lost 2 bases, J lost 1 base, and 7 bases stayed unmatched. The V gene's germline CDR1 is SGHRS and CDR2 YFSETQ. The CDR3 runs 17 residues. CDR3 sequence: CASSLPGTGGPQETQYF. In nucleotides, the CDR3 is TGCGCCAGCAGCTTACCGGGGACAGGGGGGCCCCAAGAGACCCAGTACTTC.

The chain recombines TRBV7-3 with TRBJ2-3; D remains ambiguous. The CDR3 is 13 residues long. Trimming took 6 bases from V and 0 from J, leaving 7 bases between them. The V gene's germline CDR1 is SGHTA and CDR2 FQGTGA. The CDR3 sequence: CASRRTSTDTQYF. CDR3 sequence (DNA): TGTGCCAGCAGGCGTACTAGCACAGATACGCAGTATTTT.

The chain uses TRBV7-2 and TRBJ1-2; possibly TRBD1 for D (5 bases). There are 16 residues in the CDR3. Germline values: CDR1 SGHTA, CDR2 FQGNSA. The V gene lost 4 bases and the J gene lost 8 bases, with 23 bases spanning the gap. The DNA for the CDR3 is TGTGCCAGCAGCTCCGTAGTCGGGGGGGGACCTACGGGCTACACCTTC. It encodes CASSSVVGGGPTGYTF.

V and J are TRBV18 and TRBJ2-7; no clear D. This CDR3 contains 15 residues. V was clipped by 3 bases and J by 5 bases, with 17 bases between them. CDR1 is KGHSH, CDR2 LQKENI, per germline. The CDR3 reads CASSPNAGTRHEQYF. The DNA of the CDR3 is TGTGCCAGCTCACCCAACGCTGGCACTCGTCACGAGCAGTACTTC. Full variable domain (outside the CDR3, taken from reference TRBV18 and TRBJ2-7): NAGVMQNPRHLVRRRGQEARLRCSPMKGHSHVYWYRQLPEEGLKFMVYLQKENIIDESGMPKERFSAEFPKEGPSILRIQQVVRGDSAAYFCASSPNAGTRHEQYFGPGTRLTVT.

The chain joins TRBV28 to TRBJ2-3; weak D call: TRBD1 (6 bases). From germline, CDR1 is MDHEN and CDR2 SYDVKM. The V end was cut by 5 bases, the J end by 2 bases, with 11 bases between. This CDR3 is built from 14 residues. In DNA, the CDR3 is TGTGCCAGCAGTCCGGGACACCCCACAGATACGCAGTATTTT. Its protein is CASSPGHPTDTQYF.

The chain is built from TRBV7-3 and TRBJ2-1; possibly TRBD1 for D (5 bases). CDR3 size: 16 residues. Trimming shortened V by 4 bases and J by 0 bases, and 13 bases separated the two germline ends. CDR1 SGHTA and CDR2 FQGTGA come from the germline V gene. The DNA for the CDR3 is TGTGCCAGCAGCTCAGTCAGGGCAAGCTCCTACAATGAGCAGTTCTTC. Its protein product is CASSSVRASSYNEQFF.

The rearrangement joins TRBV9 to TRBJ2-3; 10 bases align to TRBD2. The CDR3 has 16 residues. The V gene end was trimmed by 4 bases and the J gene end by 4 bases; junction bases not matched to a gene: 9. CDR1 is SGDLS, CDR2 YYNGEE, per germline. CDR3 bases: TGTGCCAGCAGCTCCCAACTAGCGGGATACGCAGATACGCAGTATTTT. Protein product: CASSSQLAGYADTQYF.

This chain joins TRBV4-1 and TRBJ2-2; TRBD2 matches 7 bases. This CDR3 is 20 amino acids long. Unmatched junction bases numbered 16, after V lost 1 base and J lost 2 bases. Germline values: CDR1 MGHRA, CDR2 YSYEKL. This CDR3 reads CASSQVWLRAGASNTGELFF. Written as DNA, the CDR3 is TGCGCCAGCAGCCAAGTTTGGTTGCGCGCGGGAGCTTCCAACACCGGGGAGCTGTTTTTT.

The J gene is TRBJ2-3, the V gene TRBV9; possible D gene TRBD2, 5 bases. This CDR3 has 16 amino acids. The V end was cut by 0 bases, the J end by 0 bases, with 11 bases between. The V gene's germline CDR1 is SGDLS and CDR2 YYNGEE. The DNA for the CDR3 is TGTGCCAGCAGCGTAGGTGGACTCCTTAGCACAGATACGCAGTATTTT. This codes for CASSVGGLLSTDTQYF.

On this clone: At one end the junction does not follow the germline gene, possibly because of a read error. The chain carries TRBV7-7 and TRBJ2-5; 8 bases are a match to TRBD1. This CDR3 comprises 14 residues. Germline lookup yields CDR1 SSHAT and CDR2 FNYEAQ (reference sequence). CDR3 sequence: CASSNDRGQGTQYF. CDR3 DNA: TGTGCCAGCAGCAATGACAGGGGACAAGGGACCCAGTACTTC.

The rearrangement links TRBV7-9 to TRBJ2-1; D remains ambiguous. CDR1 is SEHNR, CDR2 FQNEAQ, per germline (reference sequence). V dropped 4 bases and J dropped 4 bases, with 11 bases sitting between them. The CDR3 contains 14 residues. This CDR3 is CASSYNTEYNEQFF. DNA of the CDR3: TGTGCCAGCAGCTACAACACGGAATACAATGAGCAGTTCTTC.

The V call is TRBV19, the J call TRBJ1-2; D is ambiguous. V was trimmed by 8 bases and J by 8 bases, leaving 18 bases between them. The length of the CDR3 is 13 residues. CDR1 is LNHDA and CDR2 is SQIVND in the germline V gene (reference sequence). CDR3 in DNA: TGTGCCAGTTCCCCGGGCCCCCGACGGGGCTACACCTTC. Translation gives CASSPGPRRGYTF.

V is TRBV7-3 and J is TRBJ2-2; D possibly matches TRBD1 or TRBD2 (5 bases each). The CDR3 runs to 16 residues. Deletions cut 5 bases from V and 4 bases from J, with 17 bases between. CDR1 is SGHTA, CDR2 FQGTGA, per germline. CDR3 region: CASSPSRGAGTGELFF. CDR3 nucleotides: TGTGCCAGCAGCCCCTCCCGAGGGGCGGGCACCGGGGAGCTGTTTTTT.